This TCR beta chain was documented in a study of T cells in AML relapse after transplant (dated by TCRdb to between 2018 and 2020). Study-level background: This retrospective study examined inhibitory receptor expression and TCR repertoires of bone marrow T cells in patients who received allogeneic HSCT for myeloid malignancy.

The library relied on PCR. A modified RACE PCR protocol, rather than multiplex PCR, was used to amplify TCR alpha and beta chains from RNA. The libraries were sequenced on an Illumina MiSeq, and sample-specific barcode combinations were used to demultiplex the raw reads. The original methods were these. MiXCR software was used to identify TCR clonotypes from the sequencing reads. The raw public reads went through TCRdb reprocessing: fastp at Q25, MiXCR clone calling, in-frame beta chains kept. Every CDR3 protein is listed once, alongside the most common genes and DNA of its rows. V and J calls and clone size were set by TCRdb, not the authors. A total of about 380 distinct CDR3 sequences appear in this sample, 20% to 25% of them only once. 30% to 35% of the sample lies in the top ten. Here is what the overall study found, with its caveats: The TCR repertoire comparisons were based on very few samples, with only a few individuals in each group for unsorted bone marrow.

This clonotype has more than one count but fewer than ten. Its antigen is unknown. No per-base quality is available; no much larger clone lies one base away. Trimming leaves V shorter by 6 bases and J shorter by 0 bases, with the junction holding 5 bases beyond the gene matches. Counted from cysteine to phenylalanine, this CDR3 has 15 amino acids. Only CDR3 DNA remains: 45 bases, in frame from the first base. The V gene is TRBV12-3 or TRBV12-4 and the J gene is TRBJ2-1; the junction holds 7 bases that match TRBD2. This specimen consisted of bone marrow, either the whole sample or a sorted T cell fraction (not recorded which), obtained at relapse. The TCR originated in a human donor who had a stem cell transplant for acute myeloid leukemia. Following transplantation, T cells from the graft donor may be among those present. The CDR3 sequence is CASSTAGSSYNEQFF. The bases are TGTGCCAGCAGCACAGCGGGGAGCTCCTACAATGAGCAGTTCTTC.